Listed below are T cell receptor beta chains from one sample, sequenced in a study of OX40 agonist ivuxolimab in advanced cancers. Sequencing used immunoSEQ multiplex PCR; TCRdb keeps in-frame clones, though not all of them. The data show around 15,000 clones, 80% to 95% seen once. The specimen comprised CD4+ or CD8+ T cells sorted from blood, sampled in a trial of the OX40 agonist ivuxolimab. The receptors were sampled from an adult with an advanced solid tumor such as melanoma, head and neck, liver or kidney cancer. CDR3s include the opening cysteine and the closing phenylalanine or tryptophan. D genes are given only for firm matches. Clone size is shown for a subset of rows, as once, few, many or a class of expanded clone.

d_call: .
clone_size: .
v_call: TRBV4-3
j_call: TRBJ2-5
cdr3_aa: CASSQDRETQYF
cdr3_nt: TGCGCCAGCAGCCAAGATCGAGAGACCCAGTACTTC

d_call: .
clone_size: .
v_call: TRBV6-5
j_call: TRBJ1-1
cdr3_aa: CASSPPYGTEAFF
cdr3_nt: TGTGCCAGCAGTCCCCCTTACGGCACTGAAGCTTTCTTT

d_call: .
clone_size: few
v_call: TRBV10-3
j_call: TRBJ1-4
cdr3_aa: CATNYNSREKLFF
cdr3_nt: TGTGCCACCAACTACAATTCGCGGGAAAAACTGTTTTTT

d_call: TRBD2
clone_size: .
v_call: TRBV6-5
j_call: TRBJ2-5
cdr3_aa: CASSYAASGMEETQYF
cdr3_nt: TGTGCCAGCAGTTACGCGGCTAGCGGAATGGAAGAGACCCAGTACTTC

d_call: TRBD2
clone_size: .
v_call: TRBV7-9
j_call: TRBJ2-5
cdr3_aa: CASSARLAGDQETQYF
cdr3_nt: TGTGCCAGCAGCGCAAGACTAGCGGGAGACCAAGAGACCCAGTACTTC

d_call: .
clone_size: .
v_call: TRBV5-6
j_call: TRBJ2-7
cdr3_aa: CASSLAGGRSYEQYF
cdr3_nt: TGTGCCAGCAGCTTGGCCGGCGGTCGCTCCTACGAGCAGTACTTC

d_call: TRBD1
clone_size: .
v_call: TRBV11-3
j_call: TRBJ2-7
cdr3_aa: CASSFPDRDHEQYF
cdr3_nt: TGTGCCAGCAGCTTCCCCGACAGGGACCACGAGCAGTACTTC

d_call: .
clone_size: .
v_call: TRBV11-1
j_call: TRBJ2-5
cdr3_aa: CASSLRWEQETQYF
cdr3_nt: TGTGCCAGCAGCCTCCGGTGGGAACAAGAGACCCAGTACTTC

d_call: .
clone_size: once
v_call: TRBV10-2
j_call: TRBJ2-2
cdr3_aa: CASSESGVANTGELFF
cdr3_nt: TGCGCCAGCAGTGAGTCTGGGGTTGCGAACACCGGGGAGCTGTTTTTT

d_call: .
clone_size: .
v_call: TRBV7-9
j_call: TRBJ1-6
cdr3_aa: CASSLETAPLHF
cdr3_nt: TGTGCCAGCAGCCTAGAAACGGCACCCCTCCACTTT

d_call: .
clone_size: .
v_call: TRBV7-2
j_call: TRBJ2-1
cdr3_aa: CASSLGVPPQFF
cdr3_nt: TGTGCCAGCAGCTTAGGGGTACCTCCGCAGTTCTTC

d_call: .
clone_size: .
v_call: TRBV4-2
j_call: TRBJ2-5
cdr3_aa: CASSQQAVAEQETQYF
cdr3_nt: TGTGCCAGCAGCCAACAGGCGGTAGCGGAACAAGAGACCCAGTACTTC

d_call: TRBD2
clone_size: .
v_call: TRBV19
j_call: TRBJ2-1
cdr3_aa: CASSIDREGYNEQFF
cdr3_nt: TGTGCCAGTAGTATTGACCGGGAGGGATACAATGAGCAGTTCTTC

d_call: .
clone_size: .
v_call: TRBV27
j_call: TRBJ2-1
cdr3_aa: CASSPQLGNNEQFF
cdr3_nt: TGTGCCAGCAGCCCCCAATTGGGGAACAATGAGCAGTTCTTC

d_call: .
clone_size: .
v_call: TRBV11-3
j_call: TRBJ2-1
cdr3_aa: CASSLAPEQFF
cdr3_nt: TGTGCCAGCAGCTTAGCGCCTGAGCAGTTCTTC

d_call: TRBD2
clone_size: .
v_call: TRBV9
j_call: TRBJ2-1
cdr3_aa: CASSVGTSGYNEQFF
cdr3_nt: TGTGCCAGCAGCGTAGGGACTAGCGGTTACAATGAGCAGTTCTTC

d_call: TRBD2
clone_size: .
v_call: TRBV9
j_call: TRBJ2-5
cdr3_aa: CASKRAGGGGETQYF
cdr3_nt: TGTGCCAGCAAACGGGCGGGAGGAGGAGGGGAGACCCAGTACTTC

d_call: .
clone_size: .
v_call: TRBV5-6
j_call: TRBJ1-1
cdr3_aa: CASTLGGDTEAFF
cdr3_nt: TGTGCCAGCACCTTAGGGGGGGACACTGAAGCTTTCTTT

d_call: .
clone_size: once
v_call: TRBV28
j_call: TRBJ2-7
cdr3_aa: CASSSGGPWDEQYF
cdr3_nt: TGTGCCAGCAGTTCTGGAGGGCCGTGGGACGAGCAGTACTTC

d_call: .
clone_size: .
v_call: TRBV27
j_call: TRBJ2-7
cdr3_aa: CASSLGSEGYEQYF
cdr3_nt: TGTGCCAGCAGTTTGGGTAGCGAGGGCTACGAGCAGTACTTC

d_call: .
clone_size: .
v_call: TRBV14
j_call: TRBJ2-7
cdr3_aa: CASSQVRGEVYEQYF
cdr3_nt: TGTGCCAGCAGCCAAGTAAGAGGGGAAGTATACGAGCAGTACTTC

d_call: .
clone_size: .
v_call: TRBV7-9
j_call: TRBJ2-7
cdr3_aa: CASSLGGLLGEQYF
cdr3_nt: TGTGCCAGCAGCTTAGGGGGCTTATTGGGCGAGCAGTACTTC